This TCR beta chain came from a study of OX40 agonist ivuxolimab in advanced cancers. Overall study: At under 85% male, the cohort had a mean age of 60 years, ranging from roughly 20 to 85. Regarding the study as a whole: Low normalized T-cell clonal expansion was also seen in some nonresponders.

Germline CDR1 reads SGHNT; CDR2 reads YYREEE (reference sequence). The CDR3 extends over 19 amino acids. V was pared by 4 bases and J by 1 base, with 13 bases of the junction left unmatched. Assay used: immunoSEQ multiplex PCR; TCRdb lists only in-frame clones, some missing. The table records fewer than 50,000 clones, roughly 90% of them present only once. In the case of this clone: Its antigen is unidentified.

Prior autoimmune disease or systemic immunosuppression barred patients. Patients had blood sampled at baseline and again on cycle 4 day 1 and cycle 7 day 1. Sequenced material: CD4+ or CD8+ T cells sorted from blood, taken in a trial of the OX40 agonist ivuxolimab. V and J are TRBV5-4 and TRBJ2-2, with 10 bases aligning to TRBD1. This receptor was taken from an adult with an advanced solid tumor such as melanoma, head and neck, liver or kidney cancer. CDR3 bases: TGTGCCAGCAGCCCAGCCAAACCGGGACAGGGGTGGAACACCGGGGAGCTGTTTTTT. Translating it yields CASSPAKPGQGWNTGELFF.